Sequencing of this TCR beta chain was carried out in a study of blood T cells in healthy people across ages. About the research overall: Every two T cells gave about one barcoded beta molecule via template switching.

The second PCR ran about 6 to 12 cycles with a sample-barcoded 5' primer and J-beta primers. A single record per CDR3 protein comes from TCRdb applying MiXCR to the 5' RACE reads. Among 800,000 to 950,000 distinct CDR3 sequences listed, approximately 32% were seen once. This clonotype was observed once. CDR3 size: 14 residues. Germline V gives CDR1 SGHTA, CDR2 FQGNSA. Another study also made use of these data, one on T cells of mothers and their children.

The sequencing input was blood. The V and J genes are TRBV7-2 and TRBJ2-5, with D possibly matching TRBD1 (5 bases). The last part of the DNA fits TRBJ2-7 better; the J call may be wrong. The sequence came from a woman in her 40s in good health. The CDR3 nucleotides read TGTGCCAGTAGTAAACAGGACCCGCCCTACGAGCAGTACTTC. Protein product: CASSKQDPPYEQYF.